A single sample is the source of the 24 T cell receptor beta chains below, sequenced in a study of T cells in Graves' hyperthyroidism and ophthalmopathy. RNA transcripts gave rise to amplified TCR beta CDR3 regions. Researchers ran a first-round RT-PCR on the TCR CDR3 using the HTBI primer set. TCRdb ran MiXCR on the multiplex PCR reads and lists one entry per CDR3 protein. The data contain about 680,000 distinct CDR3 sequences, 35% of them seen just once; the ten biggest clones take up around 30%. Sequences were obtained from blood. The receptors were sampled from a woman aged 40 to 49 with Graves' hyperthyroidism.

Notes on this clonotype: Germline and junction disagree at one end, which may indicate a read error. The chain is built from TRBV4-2 and TRBJ2-7, with D unclear. In germline, CDR1 is LGHNA, CDR2 YNFKEQ. The CDR3 is made up of 14 amino acids. The CDR3 DNA follows: TGTGCCAGCAGCCAAGATGTTAGCTCCTACAAGCAGTACTTC. Translating it yields CASSQDVSSYKQYF.

This clonotype was recorded at least ten times. V and J are TRBV2 and TRBJ2-7; 9 bases line up with TRBD1. The germline V gene has CDR1 SNHLY and CDR2 FYNNEI. The J segment lost 7 bases and the V segment lost 5 bases, leaving 12 bases of the junction unmatched. This CDR3 contains 15 residues. The CDR3 spells CASSNFPGQGKEQYF. CDR3 nucleotide sequence: TGTGCCAGCAGTAACTTCCCCGGACAGGGGAAGGAGCAGTACTTC.

The chain's CDR3 is CASSAAGYGQKETQYF. As DNA, the CDR3 is TGTGCCAGCAGTGCGGCCGGATATGGGCAGAAAGAGACCCAGTACTTC. V and J are TRBV6-2 or TRBV6-3 and TRBJ2-5; the D is unclear. The CDR3 is made up of 16 amino acids. Between the trimmed V and J ends, which lost 5 bases and 3 bases, there was a span of 19 bases. The germline gives CDR1 MNHEY, CDR2 SVGEGT.

Ten or more counts support this clonotype. CDR3 in amino acids: CASNPRGSNQPQHF. The CDR3, as DNA: TGTGCCAGCAACCCGAGGGGTAGCAATCAGCCCCAGCATTTT. The chain is built from TRBV12-3 or TRBV12-4 and TRBJ1-5; possibly TRBD1 for D (5 bases). CDR3 length equals 14 residues. The V end lost 7 bases, the J end lost 0 bases, and 10 bases lay between the germline ends.

This chain links TRBV10-3 with TRBJ1-6, with D perhaps matching TRBD1 (5 bases). Per germline, CDR1 ENHRY and CDR2 SYGVKD. Trimming left V 0 bases short and J 9 bases short, with 9 bases between. This CDR3 comprises 14 residues. CDR3 sequence (DNA): TGTGCCATCAGTGAGTCAGGGGATTTTTCACCCCTCCACTTT. Translating gives CAISESGDFSPLHF.

Comment on this clonotype: This may be a read error: a much more frequent sequence differs by one nucleotide. The chain couples TRBV10-1 to TRBJ1-2; tentative D call: TRBD1 (5 bases). This CDR3 is built from 13 residues. Germline-derived CDR1 and CDR2 are WNHNN and SYGVQD (reference sequence). V gave up 3 bases and J gave up 5 bases, with 10 bases separating them. CDR3: CASSDRQKYGYTF. The DNA for the CDR3 is TGCGCCAGCAGTGACAGACAGAAATATGGCTACACCTTC.

The gene calls are TRBV28 and TRBJ2-7; D is uncertain. Germline V lookup: CDR1 MDHEN, CDR2 SYDVKM. The germline V and J ends were trimmed by 5 bases and 3 bases, with 17 bases remaining between them. The CDR3 is 15 amino acids. The CDR3 region is CASSSRTEIDYEQYF. The CDR3 DNA follows: TGTGCCAGCAGTAGCCGGACGGAAATCGACTACGAGCAGTACTTC.

The table lists this clonotype with many counts. The V and J genes are TRBV5-1 and TRBJ2-7; 7 nucleotides align to TRBD2. Per germline, CDR1 SGHRS and CDR2 YFSETQ. CDR3 length equals 15 residues. The V and J ends lost 4 bases and 5 bases, in that order; junction bases with no gene match: 12. The CDR3 DNA reads TGCGCCAGCAGCACCAACTGGGGGGGGATCGACGAGCAGTACTTC. Residues: CASSTNWGGIDEQYF.

The chain uses TRBV10-3 and TRBJ2-7; D might be TRBD2 (5 bases). Per germline, CDR1 ENHRY and CDR2 SYGVKD. The CDR3 consists of 13 residues. Between the trimmed V and J ends, which lost 4 bases and 5 bases, there was a span of 12 bases. The CDR3 is CAISGRVRHEQYF. The DNA for the CDR3 is TGTGCCATCAGTGGGCGGGTTCGGCACGAGCAGTACTTC.

The chain employs TRBV2 and TRBJ1-2, with 8 positions matching TRBD1. J gave up 6 bases and V 7 bases, and 10 bases lay outside the gene matches. Germline lookup yields CDR1 SNHLY and CDR2 FYNNEI. This CDR3 spans 14 amino acids. The DNA of the CDR3 is TGTGCCAGCACCGACCAGGGGGCTTCGGATGGCTACACCTTC. Translation gives CASTDQGASDGYTF.

This chain links TRBV28 with TRBJ2-7; D may match TRBD1 or TRBD2 (5 bases each). V lost 6 bases and J 9 bases, leaving 21 bases between the germline ends. The CDR3 contains 14 residues. In germline, CDR1 is MDHEN, CDR2 SYDVKM. The CDR3 sequence is CASSQGALQSGQYF. The DNA for the CDR3 is TGTGCCAGCAGCCAGGGCGCCCTACAGAGCGGGCAGTACTTC.

The V gene is TRBV2, the J gene TRBJ1-1; D is ambiguous. V lost 5 bases, J lost 2 bases, and 12 bases lay in between. The length of the CDR3 is 14 residues. CDR1 SNHLY and CDR2 FYNNEI come from the germline V gene. The CDR3 reads CASSYSWHNTEAFF. CDR3 bases: TGTGCCAGCAGTTACTCGTGGCACAACACTGAAGCTTTCTTT.

The chain joins TRBV12-3 or TRBV12-4 to TRBJ1-4, with no clear D. There are 12 residues in the CDR3. Trimming shortened V by 8 bases and J by 2 bases, and 6 bases separated the two germline ends. CDR3 residues: CASRWTNEKLFF. CDR3 DNA sequence: TGTGCCAGCCGATGGACTAATGAAAAACTGTTTTTT.

J is TRBJ1-2 and V is TRBV12-3 or TRBV12-4, with TRBD1 as a possible D gene (5 bases). This CDR3 spans 14 amino acids. V was clipped by 6 bases and J by 4 bases, with 15 bases between them. CDR3 in DNA: TGTGCCAGCAGGGGGGAACAGAATCGCTATGGCTACACCTTC. This gives the protein CASRGEQNRYGYTF.

The rearrangement uses TRBV9 and TRBJ2-3; unclear D gene. Deletions cut 0 bases from V and 3 bases from J, with 14 bases between. The germline V gene encodes CDR1 SGDLS and CDR2 YYNGEE. CDR3 size: 16 residues. The CDR3 nucleotides are TGTGCCAGCAGCGTAGATGGTGTACCGGTTACAGATACGCAGTATTTT. Translation: CASSVDGVPVTDTQYF.

The chain carries TRBV9 and TRBJ1-1; TRBD1 aligns across 8 bases. CDR1 and CDR2 (germline): SGDLS, YYNGEE. The CDR3 sequence is 16 residues long. The J segment lost 1 base and the V segment lost 0 bases, leaving 5 bases of the junction unmatched. The CDR3 loop reads CASSVVTGATNTEAFF. The CDR3 nucleotides read TGTGCCAGCAGCGTAGTGACAGGGGCGACGAACACTGAAGCTTTCTTT. The full variable domain, with the rest looked up from reference TRBV9 and TRBJ1-1, is DSGVTQTPKHLITATGQRVTLRCSPRSGDLSVYWYQQSLDQGLQFLIQYYNGEERAKGNILERFSAQQFPDLHSELNLSSLELGDSALYFCASSVVTGATNTEAFFGQGTRLTVV.

The chain links TRBV20-1 to TRBJ2-5; D may correspond to TRBD1 or TRBD2 (5 bases each). Judging by the DNA end, TRBJ2-1 fits better; the J call may be wrong. The germline V gene has CDR1 DFQATT and CDR2 SNEGSKA (reference sequence). CDR3 length: 11 residues. CDR3 residues: CSAGAVDEQFF. CDR3 nucleotide sequence: TGCAGTGCCGGGGCGGTCGATGAGCAGTTCTTC.

This clonotype was recorded a few times. V and J are TRBV19 and TRBJ2-2, with D possibly matching TRBD2 (7 bases). Trimming pared 6 bases from V and 2 bases from J, leaving 16 bases between. The germline V gene has CDR1 LNHDA and CDR2 SQIVND (reference sequence). This CDR3 has 16 residues. The CDR3 bases are TGTGCCAGTAGGGTTGGCGGGGGCCTTAACACCGGGGAGCTGTTTTTT. Residues: CASRVGGGLNTGELFF.

The chain recombines TRBV29-1 with TRBJ2-7, with TRBD1 matching over 10 bases. CDR3 length: 15 residues. The ends lost 2 bases at V and 5 bases at J; junction bases unmatched: 9. Germline V gives CDR1 SQVTM, CDR2 ANQGSEA. CDR3 region: CSVELTTGGQDEQYF. DNA for the CDR3: TGCAGCGTTGAACTCACGACAGGGGGCCAAGACGAGCAGTACTTC.

This chain uses TRBV11-2 with TRBJ1-6; TRBD1 matches at 8 bases. Trimming took 8 bases from V and 7 from J; bases not matched to a gene: 10. The CDR3 extends over 15 amino acids. Per the germline V gene, CDR1 is SGHAT and CDR2 is FQNNGV. CDR3 coding DNA: TGTGCCAGCGACGACCCCGACAGGGGAAATTCACCCCTCCACTTT. Residues: CASDDPDRGNSPLHF.

There are many counts of this clonotype. The V gene is TRBV29-1, the J gene TRBJ2-2; D possibly corresponds to TRBD2 (6 bases). V dropped 5 bases and J dropped 6 bases, with 7 bases sitting between them. This CDR3 has 11 residues. Germline assignment: CDR1 SQVTM and CDR2 ANQGSEA. CDR3 in amino acids: CSVRDSGELFF. The DNA of the CDR3 is TGCAGCGTTCGGGACTCCGGGGAGCTGTTTTTT.

The rearrangement links TRBV19 to TRBJ2-7; D is possibly TRBD1 (5 bases). There are 14 residues in the CDR3. The V end lost 3 bases, the J end lost 6 bases, and 15 bases lay between the germline ends. CDR1 LNHDA and CDR2 SQIVND come from the germline V gene (reference sequence). The CDR3 bases are TGTGCCAGTAGTATTAGGGTAAGGGGAACCGAGCAGTACTTC. Residues: CASSIRVRGTEQYF.

The chain links TRBV12-5 to TRBJ1-1; D is perhaps TRBD1 (5 bases). The CDR3 extends over 16 amino acids. Germline V gives CDR1 LGHNT, CDR2 FRNRAP. V lost 0 bases and J 1 base, leaving 12 bases between the germline ends. This CDR3 reads CASGLVLRGRNTEAFF. Written as DNA, the CDR3 is TGTGCTAGTGGTTTGGTACTTCGGGGGAGGAACACTGAAGCTTTCTTT. The full variable domain, with the rest looked up from reference TRBV12-5 and TRBJ1-1, is DARVTQTPRHKVTEMGQEVTMRCQPILGHNTVFWYRQTMMQGLELLAYFRNRAPLDDSGMPKDRFSAEMPDATLATLKIQPSEPRDSAVYFCASGLVLRGRNTEAFFGQGTRLTVV.

At least ten counts were recorded for this clonotype. The J gene is TRBJ2-5, the V gene TRBV2, with 8 nucleotides matching TRBD1. From germline, CDR1 is SNHLY and CDR2 FYNNEI. V shed 2 bases and J 4 bases; nucleotides not matched to a gene: 3. The CDR3 is 14 residues long. DNA of the CDR3: TGTGCCAGCAGTGAACCCGGGACAGGAGAGACCCAGTACTTC. It yields the protein CASSEPGTGETQYF.